One sample yielded the 15 T cell receptor beta chains listed below, sequenced in a study of post-analysis software for immune sequencing data. Overall study results and limits: Controls showed lower frequencies than patients for 4 or 5 TRBV segments, and TRBV5-6, TRBV5-1 and TRBV20-1 were among these.

Researchers reported that TCR beta cDNA libraries carried unique molecular identifiers. TCRdb independently ran MiXCR on the PCR reads; one entry per CDR3 protein. This table has some 500,000 distinct CDR3 sequences, roughly 46% appearing once. These receptors have no known antigen. Sequencing was done on a sample of blood. The receptors come from a girl aged 5 to 17 with multiple sclerosis.

As regards this clonotype: At one end the junction does not follow the germline gene, possibly because of a read error. This chain uses TRBV6-6 with TRBJ2-3, with D possibly matching TRBD1 (6 bases). The V gene's germline CDR1 is MNHNY and CDR2 SVGAGI (reference sequence). This CDR3 region has 14 residues. For the CDR3, the DNA is TGTGCCAGCAGGAAAGACAGGCCCACAGGTACGCAGTATTTT. It encodes CASRKDRPTGTQYF.

The chain links TRBV15 to TRBJ2-3; 9 bases match TRBD1. The CDR3 length is 16 residues. With 0 bases clipped from V and 4 bases from J, the junction kept 5 bases outside the gene matches. CDR1 LNHNV and CDR2 YYDKDF come from the germline V gene (reference sequence). CDR3 in amino acids: CATSREGTGRPDTQYF. The CDR3 region has the DNA TGTGCCACCAGCAGAGAGGGGACAGGGAGACCAGATACGCAGTATTTT.

The chain has TRBV5-1 and TRBJ2-1; D may match TRBD1 or TRBD2 (6 bases each). The CDR3 has 16 amino acids. The germline gives CDR1 SGHRS, CDR2 YFSETQ. Trimming removed 4 bases at V and 4 bases at J, with 18 bases between. The CDR3 coding sequence is TGCGCCAGCAGCCGGGGGCTCGCGGAGGGTTACAATGAGCAGTTCTTC. This translates into CASSRGLAEGYNEQFF.

This clonotype was detected only a few times. This sequence joins TRBV20-1 and TRBJ2-1; D may correspond to TRBD1 or TRBD2 (5 bases each). The CDR3 spans 15 residues. V lost 0 bases to trimming and J lost 0 bases, with 9 bases between them. CDR1 and CDR2 from the germline V gene are DFQATT and SNEGSKA (reference sequence). The CDR3 DNA is TGCAGTGCTAGAGATCGGGGCCTCTCCTACAATGAGCAGTTCTTC. Translating it yields CSARDRGLSYNEQFF.

This chain links TRBV4-3 with TRBJ2-5; D could derive from TRBD1 or TRBD2 (5 bases each). V dropped 0 bases and J dropped 0 bases, with 8 bases sitting between them. The CDR3 spans 15 residues. Germline V gives CDR1 LGHNA, CDR2 YSLEER. CDR3: CASSQDWGNQETQYF. DNA for the CDR3: TGCGCCAGCAGCCAAGATTGGGGGAACCAAGAGACCCAGTACTTC.

This clonotype was seen more than once but under ten times. This chain connects TRBV7-2 to TRBJ2-7, with a weak D call TRBD1 (7 bases). This CDR3 has 16 residues. The germline gives CDR1 SGHTA, CDR2 FQGNSA. V was pared by 2 bases and J by 1 base, with 15 bases between. The CDR3 DNA follows: TGTGCCAGCAGCTTACAGGGGGGCCCAACTTCCTACGAGCAGTACTTC. Translation: CASSLQGGPTSYEQYF.

The chain links TRBV7-9 to TRBJ2-1, with 11 positions matching TRBD2. Germline CDR1 is SEHNR and CDR2 is FQNEAQ (reference sequence). V shed 2 bases and J 4 bases; nucleotides not matched to a gene: 7. The CDR3 sequence is 17 residues long. CDR3: CASSLIASGRWYNEQFF. In DNA form, the CDR3 reads TGTGCCAGCAGCTTAATTGCTAGCGGGAGGTGGTACAATGAGCAGTTCTTC.

V gene TRBV15 combines with J gene TRBJ1-2, with 8 bases lining up with TRBD1. Germline CDR1 and CDR2: LNHNV and YYDKDF (reference sequence). Trimming removed 1 base from V and 2 bases from J; junction bases left unmatched: 0. This CDR3 has 14 residues. The CDR3: CATSRGDRNYGYTF. As DNA, the CDR3 is TGTGCCACCAGCAGAGGGGACAGGAACTATGGCTACACCTTC.

This clonotype has a handful of counts. Germline and junction disagree at one end, which may indicate a read error. This chain links TRBV6-5 with TRBJ2-7, with a weak D call TRBD1 (6 bases). The CDR3 has 14 amino acids. Germline V gene data show CDR1 as MNHEY and CDR2 as SVGAGI. The CDR3 spells CASSYGTPLGEQHF. The CDR3 region has the DNA TGTGCCAGCAGTTACGGGACACCGCTTGGTGAGCAGCACTTC.

The rearrangement uses TRBV9 and TRBJ2-5; 10 nucleotides line up with TRBD2. The end of the DNA fits TRBJ2-7 better, so the J call may be wrong. The CDR3 spans 15 residues. CDR1 is SGDLS and CDR2 is YYNGEE in the germline V gene. The CDR3 is CASSVGSSGSYEQYF. In nucleotides, the CDR3 is TGTGCCAGCAGCGTAGGTTCTAGCGGGAGTTACGAGCAGTACTTC.

J is TRBJ2-7 and V is TRBV2; 10 bases line up with TRBD2. There are 15 residues in the CDR3. After removal of 3 bases from V and 4 bases from J, the junction contained 6 bases not matched to a gene. Germline V gives CDR1 SNHLY, CDR2 FYNNEI. The CDR3 coding sequence is TGTGCCAGCAGTGATGAGCTAGCGGGAGTATACGAGCAGTACTTC. Translating gives CASSDELAGVYEQYF.

The chain uses TRBV27 and TRBJ2-7, with D unclear. CDR1 and CDR2 from the germline V gene are MNHEY and SMNVEV (reference sequence). This CDR3 contains 11 residues. Trimming shortened V by 5 bases and J by 9 bases, and 11 bases separated the two germline ends. Written as DNA, the CDR3 is TGTGCCAGCAGTATGCCTCCTCGGCAGTACTTC. Its protein product is CASSMPPRQYF.

The V call is TRBV25-1, the J call TRBJ2-5, with D unclear. V was clipped by 10 bases and J by 4 bases, with 13 bases between them. Germline values: CDR1 MGHDK, CDR2 SYGVNS. The CDR3 contains 12 residues. The CDR3 DNA sequence: TGTGCCACGTCGCGAGCGTCAGAGACCCAGTACTTC. Its protein is CATSRASETQYF.

The rearrangement links TRBV5-1 to TRBJ2-1; D is undetermined. The length of the CDR3 is 14 residues. Germline V gene data show CDR1 as SGHRS and CDR2 as YFSETQ. The V end lost 0 bases, the J end lost 9 bases, and 13 bases lay between the germline ends. Written as DNA, the CDR3 is TGCGCCAGCAGCTTGGCCCGTGTGGGTACTGAGCAGTTCTTC. It specifies CASSLARVGTEQFF. Drawing the rest from reference TRBV5-1 and TRBJ2-1, the complete variable domain is KAGVTQTPRYLIKTRGQQVTLSCSPISGHRSVSWYQQTPGQGLQFLFEYFSETQRNKGNFPGRFSGRQFSNSRSEMNVSTLELGDSALYLCASSLARVGTEQFFGPGTRLTVL.

This clonotype was observed a handful of times. The genes are TRBV4-1 and TRBJ2-1; the D gene is possibly TRBD2 (5 bases). Trimming cost V 4 bases and J 6 bases, with 13 bases left between them. CDR3 length: 14 amino acids. Germline-derived CDR1 and CDR2 are MGHRA and YSYEKL. CDR3 in DNA: TGCGCCAGCAGCCCACACCAGAGGGTCAATGAGCAGTTCTTC. It codes for CASSPHQRVNEQFF.